The entry that follows covers one T cell receptor (beta chain) sequence. Clones were read by immunoSEQ multiplex PCR, and TCRdb kept only the in-frame ones, dropping some. The sample lists approximately 2.1 million clones; 93% were seen once. Germline V CDR1 and CDR2: MNHEY, SMNVEV (reference sequence). Unmatched junction bases numbered 13, after V lost 6 bases and J lost 2 bases. The CDR3 has 16 amino acids. The data belong to a study of shared clonotypes between healthy human individuals. The specimen sequenced was naive CD4+ T cells from PBMCs. The subset was: CD45RA+ positively selected. This receptor was identified in a young man in good health. Some clones in this sample may be carry-over from other donors' samples. The gene calls are TRBV27 and TRBJ2-7, with TRBD1 matching over 7 bases. CDR3: CASRTFIRTGPYEQYF. The CDR3 DNA reads TGTGCCAGCAGAACCTTTATTAGGACAGGCCCCTACGAGCAGTACTTC.